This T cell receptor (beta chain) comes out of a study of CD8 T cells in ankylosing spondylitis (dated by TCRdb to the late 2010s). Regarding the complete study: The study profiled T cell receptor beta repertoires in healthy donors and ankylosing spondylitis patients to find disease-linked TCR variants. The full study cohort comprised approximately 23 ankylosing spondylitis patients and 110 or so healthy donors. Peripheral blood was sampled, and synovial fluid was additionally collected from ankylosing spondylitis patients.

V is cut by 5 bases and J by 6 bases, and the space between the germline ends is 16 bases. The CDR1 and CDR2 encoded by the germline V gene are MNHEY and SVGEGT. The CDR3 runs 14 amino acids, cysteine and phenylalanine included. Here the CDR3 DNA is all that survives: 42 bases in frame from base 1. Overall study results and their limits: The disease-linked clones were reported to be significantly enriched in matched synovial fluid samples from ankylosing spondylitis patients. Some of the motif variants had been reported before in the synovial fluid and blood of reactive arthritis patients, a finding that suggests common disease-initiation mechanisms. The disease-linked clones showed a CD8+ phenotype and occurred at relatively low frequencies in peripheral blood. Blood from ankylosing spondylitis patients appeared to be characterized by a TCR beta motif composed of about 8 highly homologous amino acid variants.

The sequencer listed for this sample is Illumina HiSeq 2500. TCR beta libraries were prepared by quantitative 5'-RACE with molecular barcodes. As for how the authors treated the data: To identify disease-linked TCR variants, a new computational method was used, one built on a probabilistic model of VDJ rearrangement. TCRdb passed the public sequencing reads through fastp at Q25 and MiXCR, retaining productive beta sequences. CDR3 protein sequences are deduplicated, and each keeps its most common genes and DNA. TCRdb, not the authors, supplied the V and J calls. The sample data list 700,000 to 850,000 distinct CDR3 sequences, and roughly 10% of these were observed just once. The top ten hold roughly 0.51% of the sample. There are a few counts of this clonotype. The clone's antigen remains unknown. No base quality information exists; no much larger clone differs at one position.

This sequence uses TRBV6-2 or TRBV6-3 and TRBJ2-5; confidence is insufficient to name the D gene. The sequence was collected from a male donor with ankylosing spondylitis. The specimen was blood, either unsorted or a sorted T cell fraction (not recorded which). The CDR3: CASSRPATIKTQYF. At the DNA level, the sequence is TGTGCCAGCAGTCGTCCGGCCACCATTAAGACCCAGTACTTC.